The clone carrying this T cell receptor beta chain turned up a few times. The antigen remains undetermined. These data belong to a study of beta chain features in type 1 diabetes. The isolated RNA, all of it, was reverse transcribed, so expressed TCRB transcripts were what got sequenced. Clones were read by immunoSEQ multiplex PCR, and TCRdb kept only the in-frame ones, dropping some. The top ten hold 0.02% to 0.025% of the sample, which has about 900,000 clones, roughly a sixth seen once. Germline V gives CDR1 SGDLS, CDR2 YYNGEE. CDR3 length: 13 residues. The V end was cut by 1 base, the J end by 6 bases, with 7 bases between. Findings and limits, study-wide: In comparison with healthy donors, patients had naive, central memory and Treg TCRB repertoires that appeared more similar.

Material for sequencing was naive CD4+ T cells from blood. The receptor comes from a woman aged 18 to 35 in good health. This chain connects TRBV9 to TRBJ2-2; D is uncertain. The CDR3, as DNA: TGTGCCAGCAGCGTATCGTCCCCCGGGGAGCTGTTTTTT. Translating it yields CASSVSSPGELFF.